These T cell receptor beta chains were read from a single sample in a study of graft-versus-host responses after intestinal transplantation. Using immunoSEQ multiplex PCR, the repertoire was profiled, and TCRdb retains in-frame clones only, with some absent. This table holds about 97,000 clones, approximately 90% found once. The specimen was PBMCs, collected roughly 450 days after intestinal transplant. These receptor sequences come from a human patient who received an intestinal transplant, so some T cells may come from the graft donor. CDR3s include the opening cysteine and the closing phenylalanine or tryptophan. The order of the fields is clone size, V gene, J gene, D gene, CDR3 protein, CDR3 DNA. The D gene is left open where the match is weak. Size values are once, few and many counts, or a class for expanded clones, and some rows have none.

clone_size: .; v_call: TRBV15; j_call: TRBJ2-5; d_call: TRBD2; cdr3_aa: CATSTPGLVWETQYF; cdr3_nt: TGTGCCACCAGCACCCCGGGACTAGTCTGGGAGACCCAGTACTTC
clone_size: .; v_call: TRBV18; j_call: TRBJ2-7; d_call: .; cdr3_aa: CASSPSGQRPQITYEQYF; cdr3_nt: TGTGCCAGCTCACCTTCTGGGCAAAGGCCCCAAATCACCTACGAGCAGTACTTC
clone_size: .; v_call: TRBV12-5; j_call: TRBJ1-6; d_call: TRBD1; cdr3_aa: CASGLRGQGLRENSPLHF; cdr3_nt: TGTGCTAGTGGTTTGCGGGGACAGGGGTTGAGGGAGAATTCACCCCTCCACTTT
clone_size: .; v_call: TRBV5-5; j_call: TRBJ2-5; d_call: .; cdr3_aa: CASSLFLSGPQQETQYF; cdr3_nt: TGTGCCAGCAGCTTGTTTTTGAGCGGGCCGCAACAAGAGACCCAGTACTTC
clone_size: .; v_call: TRBV14; j_call: TRBJ1-1; d_call: .; cdr3_aa: CASSQLLNTEAFF; cdr3_nt: TGTGCCAGCAGCCAACTTTTGAACACTGAAGCTTTCTTT
clone_size: once; v_call: TRBV6-4; j_call: TRBJ1-2; d_call: .; cdr3_aa: CASSQGESYGYTF; cdr3_nt: TGTGCCAGCAGCCAGGGTGAGAGCTATGGCTACACCTTC
clone_size: .; v_call: TRBV5-5; j_call: TRBJ2-4; d_call: .; cdr3_aa: CASSLEPSGYIQYF; cdr3_nt: TGTGCCAGCAGCTTGGAACCAAGTGGTTACATTCAGTACTTC
clone_size: .; v_call: TRBV7-2; j_call: TRBJ2-5; d_call: .; cdr3_aa: CASSLDLQTQYF; cdr3_nt: TGTGCCAGCAGCTTAGACCTCCAGACCCAGTACTTC
clone_size: .; v_call: TRBV4-1; j_call: TRBJ1-1; d_call: .; cdr3_aa: CASSQGFLGGAFF; cdr3_nt: TGCGCCAGCAGCCAAGGTTTCCTTGGTGGGGCTTTCTTT
clone_size: .; v_call: TRBV29-1; j_call: TRBJ2-1; d_call: .; cdr3_aa: CSVEAPNSYNEQFF; cdr3_nt: TGCAGCGTTGAGGCCCCGAACTCCTACAATGAGCAGTTCTTC
clone_size: .; v_call: TRBV9; j_call: TRBJ1-1; d_call: .; cdr3_aa: CASSPGGRQAFF; cdr3_nt: TGTGCCAGCAGCCCGGGGGGGAGACAAGCTTTCTTT
clone_size: once; v_call: TRBV4-1; j_call: TRBJ2-1; d_call: .; cdr3_aa: CASSQELGAPYNEQFF; cdr3_nt: TGCGCCAGCAGCCAAGAGCTCGGGGCCCCATACAATGAGCAGTTCTTC
clone_size: .; v_call: TRBV29-1; j_call: TRBJ1-1; d_call: .; cdr3_aa: CSVEGWPGTREAFF; cdr3_nt: TGCAGCGTTGAGGGGTGGCCAGGGACACGTGAAGCTTTCTTT
clone_size: .; v_call: TRBV11-2; j_call: TRBJ1-3; d_call: .; cdr3_aa: CASSLEAGNTIYF; cdr3_nt: TGTGCCAGCAGCTTAGAGGCAGGAAACACCATATATTTT
clone_size: .; v_call: TRBV11-2; j_call: TRBJ1-2; d_call: .; cdr3_aa: CASSTPRGDYGYTF; cdr3_nt: TGTGCCAGCAGCACCCCCCGGGGCGACTATGGCTACACCTTC
clone_size: .; v_call: TRBV6-1; j_call: TRBJ1-5; d_call: .; cdr3_aa: CASRAGDYSNQPQHF; cdr3_nt: TGTGCCAGCAGGGCAGGGGATTATAGCAATCAGCCCCAGCATTTT
clone_size: .; v_call: TRBV2; j_call: TRBJ2-1; d_call: .; cdr3_aa: CASRGRQGYNEQFF; cdr3_nt: TGTGCCAGCCGAGGGAGGCAGGGTTACAATGAGCAGTTCTTC
clone_size: .; v_call: TRBV7-9; j_call: TRBJ2-7; d_call: TRBD1; cdr3_aa: CASSLAGTVYEQYF; cdr3_nt: TGTGCCAGCAGCTTAGCGGGGACAGTCTACGAGCAGTACTTC
clone_size: .; v_call: TRBV9; j_call: TRBJ2-3; d_call: TRBD2; cdr3_aa: CASSVALADTDTQYF; cdr3_nt: TGTGCCAGCAGCGTAGCACTAGCGGACACAGATACGCAGTATTTT
clone_size: .; v_call: TRBV2; j_call: TRBJ2-4; d_call: .; cdr3_aa: CAGASYPNIQYF; cdr3_nt: TGTGCCGGGGCGTCGTATCCGAACATTCAGTACTTC
clone_size: .; v_call: TRBV10-1; j_call: TRBJ1-1; d_call: .; cdr3_aa: CASSDRGNTEAFF; cdr3_nt: TGCGCCAGCAGTGACCGGGGGAACACTGAAGCTTTCTTT
clone_size: once; v_call: TRBV18; j_call: TRBJ1-2; d_call: TRBD1; cdr3_aa: CASSPDRAYGYTF; cdr3_nt: TGTGCCAGCTCACCGGACAGGGCCTATGGCTACACCTTC
clone_size: .; v_call: TRBV11-2; j_call: TRBJ1-3; d_call: .; cdr3_aa: CASSFLGGKAGNTIYF; cdr3_nt: TGTGCCAGCAGCTTCTTGGGGGGGAAGGCTGGAAACACCATATATTTT
clone_size: .; v_call: TRBV7-2; j_call: TRBJ2-7; d_call: .; cdr3_aa: CASSQGTGYEQYF; cdr3_nt: TGTGCCAGCAGCCAGGGGACGGGGTACGAGCAGTACTTC
clone_size: .; v_call: TRBV7-9; j_call: TRBJ1-2; d_call: .; cdr3_aa: CASNLLRGVPEANYGYTF; cdr3_nt: TGTGCCAGCAACCTTTTGAGAGGGGTCCCCGAAGCTAACTATGGCTACACCTTC
clone_size: .; v_call: TRBV5-8; j_call: TRBJ2-7; d_call: .; cdr3_aa: CASSLMSEGRPYEQYF; cdr3_nt: TGTGCCAGCAGCCTAATGTCGGAGGGAAGGCCCTACGAGCAGTACTTC
clone_size: .; v_call: TRBV6-5; j_call: TRBJ1-2; d_call: .; cdr3_aa: CASRPRDYGYTF; cdr3_nt: TGTGCCAGCAGACCCCGGGACTATGGCTACACCTTC
clone_size: .; v_call: TRBV27; j_call: TRBJ2-7; d_call: TRBD1; cdr3_aa: CASSLDRAYYEQYF; cdr3_nt: TGTGCCAGCAGTTTGGACAGGGCATATTACGAGCAGTACTTC
clone_size: .; v_call: TRBV2; j_call: TRBJ2-7; d_call: .; cdr3_aa: CASSDRATTYEQYF; cdr3_nt: TGTGCCAGCAGTGATCGGGCAACGACCTACGAGCAGTACTTC
clone_size: .; v_call: TRBV2; j_call: TRBJ1-5; d_call: TRBD1; cdr3_aa: CASSDDRGVNQPQHF; cdr3_nt: TGTGCCAGCAGTGATGACAGGGGGGTAAATCAGCCCCAGCATTTT
clone_size: .; v_call: TRBV7-8; j_call: TRBJ1-2; d_call: .; cdr3_aa: CASSSSGPQGGYTF; cdr3_nt: TGTGCCAGCAGCTCCTCCGGCCCCCAGGGCGGCTACACCTTC